These 12 T cell receptor beta chains were sequenced from one sample in a study of radiotherapy plus CTLA-4 blockade in lung cancer. Measured with immunoSEQ multiplex PCR; TCRdb has only the in-frame clones, and not every one. The sample has some 90,000 clones, roughly 80% seen once. The sequences come from peripheral blood, collected from a patient treated with radiotherapy plus ipilimumab. These receptors originate from a human donor with non-small cell lung cancer who had stable disease on radiotherapy plus ipilimumab.

The genes are TRBV5-1 and TRBJ1-1; 7 positions match TRBD1. V shed 3 bases, J shed 6 bases, and the junction held 8 bases outside the gene matches. The CDR3 contains 14 residues. Germline CDR1 is SGHRS and CDR2 is YFSETQ. The CDR3 sequence: CASSWDSPSAEAFF. For the CDR3, the DNA is TGCGCCAGCAGCTGGGACAGTCCATCGGCTGAAGCTTTCTTT.

CDR3 nucleotide sequence: TGCGCCAGCAGCTCCGCGGGGCTGGGATCAAGGGGCTACACCTTC. Translation: CASSSAGLGSRGYTF. V gene TRBV5-1 combines with J gene TRBJ1-2, with D perhaps TRBD1 (5 bases). The CDR3 runs 15 residues. V lost 3 bases and J 8 bases, leaving 20 bases between the germline ends. Germline V CDR1 and CDR2: SGHRS, YFSETQ.

This clone was seen a single time. The chain carries TRBV9 and TRBJ1-2, with a possible D match to TRBD1 (6 bases). CDR1 SGDLS and CDR2 YYNGEE come from the germline V gene. The germline V and J ends were trimmed by 3 bases and 3 bases, with 9 bases remaining between them. CDR3 size: 13 residues. The CDR3 is CASSARGHYGYTF. As DNA, the CDR3 is TGTGCCAGCAGCGCCAGGGGCCACTATGGCTACACCTTC.

The chain uses TRBV2 and TRBJ2-2; D is uncertain. The germline V gene encodes CDR1 SNHLY and CDR2 FYNNEI. Between the trimmed V and J ends, which lost 6 bases and 6 bases, there was a span of 14 bases. The CDR3 spans 14 residues. The DNA for the CDR3 is TGTGCCAGCAGCATTGACCTCTACGCCGGGGAGCTGTTTTTT. Translating it yields CASSIDLYAGELFF.

The J gene is TRBJ2-1, the V gene TRBV19; 8 nucleotides agree with TRBD1. The CDR3 has 15 amino acids. Per the germline V gene, CDR1 is LNHDA and CDR2 is SQIVND (reference sequence). Trimming removed 4 bases from V and 5 bases from J; junction bases left unmatched: 7. The CDR3 DNA reads as TGTGCCAGTAGTACGACAGGGGTCGGGAACAATGAGCAGTTCTTC. The encoded protein is CASSTTGVGNNEQFF.

There are a few counts of this clone. The genes are TRBV28 and TRBJ2-7, with 7 positions matching TRBD2. V was clipped by 6 bases and J by 2 bases; unmatched bases: 10. Germline CDR1 is MDHEN and CDR2 is SYDVKM. The CDR3 is made up of 15 amino acids. The DNA of the CDR3 is TGTGCCAGCAGCCCCTTGACGGGAGGAGCCTACGAGCAGTACTTC. Its protein is CASSPLTGGAYEQYF. The full variable domain, its missing parts supplied by reference TRBV28 and TRBJ2-7, is DVKVTQSSRYLVKRTGEKVFLECVQDMDHENMFWYRQDPGLGLRLIYFSYDVKMKEKGDIPEGYSVSREKKERFSLILESASTNQTSMYLCASSPLTGGAYEQYFGPGTRLTVT.

V is TRBV5-1 and J is TRBJ1-2; perhaps TRBD1 as D (5 bases). Germline assignment: CDR1 SGHRS and CDR2 YFSETQ. V lost 0 bases and J 2 bases, leaving 11 bases between the germline ends. This CDR3 comprises 15 residues. Written as DNA, the CDR3 is TGCGCCAGCAGCTTGGCCACAGGCCTCAACTATGGCTACACCTTC. This encodes CASSLATGLNYGYTF.

This chain connects TRBV2 to TRBJ1-1, with D possibly being TRBD1 (5 bases). V lost 6 bases, J lost 4 bases, and 9 bases lay in between. From germline, CDR1 is SNHLY and CDR2 FYNNEI. The CDR3 covers 12 residues. The CDR3 DNA reads as TGTGCCAGCAGGCGGGACGTCACTGAAGCTTTCTTT. Its translation: CASRRDVTEAFF. The variable domain in full, completed from reference TRBV2 and TRBJ1-1, reads EPEVTQTPSHQVTQMGQEVILRCVPISNHLYFYWYRQILGQKVEFLVSFYNNEISEKSEIFDDQFSVERPDGSNFTLKIRSTKLEDSAMYFCASRRDVTEAFFGQGTRLTVV.

The chain carries TRBV28 and TRBJ1-2, with 9 bases identical to TRBD1. This CDR3 is 14 amino acids long. Germline values: CDR1 MDHEN, CDR2 SYDVKM. V lost 5 bases and J lost 4; bases outside the gene matches: 5. CDR3 nucleotide sequence: TGTGCCAGCAGTCTAAACAGGGGGCTCTATGGCTACACCTTC. This encodes CASSLNRGLYGYTF.

This clone was seen once. This chain links TRBV7-3 with TRBJ2-5; 8 bases are shared with TRBD2. CDR1 is SGHTA and CDR2 is FQGTGA in the germline V gene. CDR3 length: 13 residues. Germline trimming cut 5 bases from V and 2 bases from J; bases unmatched to any gene: 1. This CDR3 reads CASSPGGQETQYF. The CDR3 nucleotides are TGTGCCAGCAGCCCGGGGGGGCAAGAGACCCAGTACTTC.

The chain links TRBV28 to TRBJ2-6, with a possible D match to TRBD2 (5 bases). Germline V lookup: CDR1 MDHEN, CDR2 SYDVKM. The CDR3 spans 16 residues. Trimming removed 1 base at V and 1 base at J, with 8 bases between. The DNA of the CDR3 is TGTGCCAGCAGTTTATTTTCGGGGTCTGGGGCCAACGTCCTGACTTTC. The encoded protein is CASSLFSGSGANVLTF.

The chain combines TRBV5-6 with TRBJ2-7, with TRBD2 matching over 7 bases. The CDR3 extends over 15 amino acids. V gave up 1 base and J gave up 2 bases; unmatched junction bases: 6. Germline-derived CDR1 and CDR2 are SGHDT and YYEEEE. Here the CDR3 reads CASSLWGGGAYEQYF. The CDR3, as DNA: TGTGCCAGCAGCTTGTGGGGGGGTGGTGCCTACGAGCAGTACTTC.